A single sample gave rise to the 30 T cell receptor beta chains below, sequenced in a study of T cell responses to AZD1222 COVID-19 vaccine. Clones were sequenced by immunoSEQ multiplex PCR, and TCRdb holds only the in-frame ones, with some missing. The table includes 150,000 to 200,000 clones, about 92% detected once. Here the sequenced sample was peripheral blood, taken 28 days after the second AZD1222 dose. These TCRs come from an adult who received the AZD1222 COVID-19 vaccine.

The chain is built from TRBV5-6 and TRBJ1-2; no definite D call. The CDR3 contains 13 residues. V was clipped by 4 bases and J by 0 bases, with 7 bases between them. Looked up from germline, CDR1 is SGHDT and CDR2 is YYEEEE. The CDR3 is CASSPASNYGYTF. The DNA of the CDR3 is TGTGCCAGCAGCCCCGCCTCTAACTATGGCTACACCTTC. Full variable domain (missing parts from reference TRBV5-6 and TRBJ1-2): DAGVTQSPTHLIKTRGQQVTLRCSPKSGHDTVSWYQQALGQGPQFIFQYYEEEERQRGNFPDRFSGHQFPNYSSELNVNALLLGDSALYLCASSPASNYGYTFGSGTRLTVV.

The chain recombines TRBV18 with TRBJ2-2; D remains ambiguous. This CDR3 is built from 16 residues. Germline V gene lookup returns CDR1 KGHSH and CDR2 LQKENI. V was cut by 3 bases and J by 0 bases, with 11 bases left in between. CDR3 amino acids: CASSPSRAANTGELFF. DNA for the CDR3: TGTGCCAGCTCACCTTCGAGAGCCGCGAACACCGGGGAGCTGTTTTTT.

The count of this clone is one. The CDR3 nucleotides are TGTGCCACCAGCAGAGGACAGATGGACGAGCAGTACTTC. Its translation: CATSRGQMDEQYF. The rearrangement uses TRBV15 and TRBJ2-7; D is possibly TRBD1 (5 bases). The CDR3 is 13 residues long. Germline CDR1 reads LNHNV; CDR2 reads YYDKDF (reference sequence). The V end was cut by 1 base, the J end by 5 bases, with 9 bases between.

The chain recombines TRBV6-5 with TRBJ1-5, with no clear D. V gave up 7 bases and J gave up 3 bases, with 10 bases separating them. Per germline, CDR1 MNHEY and CDR2 SVGAGI. CDR3 size: 13 residues. The CDR3 bases are TGTGCCAGCACGGCACAGCTCAATCAGCCCCAGCATTTT. It is translated as CASTAQLNQPQHF.

The CDR3 sequence is CASSLHRGRNYGYTF. The CDR3 DNA reads as TGCGCCAGCAGCCTACACAGGGGGCGCAACTATGGCTACACCTTC. The chain uses TRBV4-1 and TRBJ1-2; the match to TRBD1 covers 9 bases. Germline V lookup: CDR1 MGHRA, CDR2 YSYEKL. This CDR3 is 15 amino acids long. The V and J ends lost 4 bases and 2 bases, in that order; junction bases with no gene match: 5.

The V call is TRBV10-3, the J call TRBJ2-5; D perhaps matches TRBD1 (5 bases). The V and J ends lost 8 bases and 3 bases respectively, with 16 bases between them. The CDR3 has 14 residues. Per the germline V gene, CDR1 is ENHRY and CDR2 is SYGVKD. CDR3 loop: CAICQGGDKETQYF. The CDR3 DNA sequence: TGTGCCATCTGTCAGGGCGGAGATAAAGAGACCCAGTACTTC.

The chain employs TRBV12-3 or TRBV12-4 and TRBJ1-2; D perhaps matches TRBD1 (5 bases). V was pared by 5 bases and J by 6 bases, with 13 bases between. This CDR3 contains 13 residues. In DNA, the CDR3 is TGTGCCAGCAGTAGGGCGGTGGGGCATGGCTACACCTTC. Protein: CASSRAVGHGYTF.

The chain has TRBV6-5 and TRBJ1-6; no clear D. The CDR3 extends over 16 amino acids. Trimming stripped 0 bases from V and 0 bases from J, with 6 bases between. The germline V gene encodes CDR1 MNHEY and CDR2 SVGAGI. The CDR3 bases are TGTGCCAGCAGTTACTCGTGGAGCTCCTATAATTCACCCCTCCACTTT. Amino acid sequence: CASSYSWSSYNSPLHF.

The V gene is TRBV3-1 (or the pseudogene TRBV3-2), the J gene TRBJ1-4; D gene ambiguous. In germline, CDR1 is LGHDT, CDR2 YNNKEL (reference sequence). The CDR3 extends over 14 amino acids. V shed 6 bases and J shed 0 bases, with 8 bases lying between them. The CDR3 is CASSRETTNEKLFF. CDR3 DNA sequence: TGTGCCAGCAGTAGGGAAACAACTAATGAAAAACTGTTTTTT.

This chain joins TRBV6-6 and TRBJ1-3; a weak D match, TRBD1 (6 bases). Per the germline V gene, CDR1 is MNHNY and CDR2 is SVGAGI (reference sequence). V shed 4 bases and J shed 6 bases, with 16 bases lying between them. The CDR3 loop spans 15 amino acids. CDR3 in DNA: TGTGCCAGCAGTTCCCATCAGGGGAAGGAAAACACCATATATTTT. Amino acid sequence: CASSSHQGKENTIYF.

This chain connects TRBV27 to TRBJ1-1, with TRBD1 matching over 8 bases. This CDR3 is built from 16 residues. V lost 4 bases to trimming and J lost 11 bases; unmatched junction nucleotides: 18. The germline CDR1 and CDR2 sequences are MNHEY and SMNVEV (reference sequence). CDR3: CASSSQMPGQVWAAFF. The DNA for the CDR3 is TGTGCCAGCAGTTCGCAAATGCCGGGACAGGTATGGGCCGCTTTCTTT.

This clone was found once. This chain connects TRBV5-4 to TRBJ2-1, with 10 bases identical to TRBD2. CDR1 and CDR2 from the germline V gene are SGHNT and YYREEE (reference sequence). V lost 4 bases to trimming and J lost 5 bases; unmatched junction nucleotides: 6. This CDR3 region has 15 residues. CDR3 protein: CASSTPAGGHNEQFF. CDR3 bases: TGTGCCAGCAGCACACCAGCGGGGGGGCACAATGAGCAGTTCTTC.

This chain uses TRBV4-1 with TRBJ1-6; D is undetermined. The length of the CDR3 is 16 residues. V lost 0 bases and J 9 bases, leaving 15 bases between the germline ends. Germline CDR1 MGHRA, CDR2 YSYEKL. This CDR3 is CASSQEVHTATSPLHF. The CDR3 DNA reads as TGCGCCAGCAGCCAAGAGGTGCATACGGCTACTTCACCCCTCCACTTT.

The rearrangement uses TRBV3-1 (or the pseudogene TRBV3-2) and TRBJ2-7; D gene uncertain. Germline CDR1 and CDR2: LGHDT and YNNKEL (reference sequence). With 6 bases removed from V and 3 bases from J, the gap between germline ends came to 12 bases. The CDR3 loop spans 13 amino acids. CDR3: CASSVGPSYEQYF. The CDR3 region has the DNA TGTGCCAGCAGTGTCGGGCCCAGCTACGAGCAGTACTTC.

The chain uses TRBV5-1 and TRBJ2-3; possibly TRBD1 or TRBD2 for D (5 bases each). The CDR3 spans 13 residues. V was trimmed by 4 bases and J by 2 bases, leaving 8 bases between them. Per the germline V gene, CDR1 is SGHRS and CDR2 is YFSETQ. The DNA for the CDR3 is TGCGCCAGCAGCAGAGGGACCACAGATACGCAGTATTTT. Protein product: CASSRGTTDTQYF.

This clone was detected only once. J is TRBJ2-3 and V is TRBV11-2; 10 nucleotides line up with TRBD2. The ends lost 2 bases at V and 2 bases at J; junction bases unmatched: 10. This CDR3 is built from 18 residues. The germline gives CDR1 SGHAT, CDR2 FQNNGV. The CDR3 DNA reads TGTGCCAGCAGCTTAAATATTCTAGCGGGGGAATCCACAGATACGCAGTATTTT. Its protein product is CASSLNILAGESTDTQYF.

The J gene is TRBJ2-7, the V gene TRBV6-5; 11 bases agree with TRBD1. Germline V gene data show CDR1 as MNHEY and CDR2 as SVGAGI. The CDR3 length is 15 residues. V gave up 6 bases and J gave up 3 bases; unmatched junction bases: 7. The CDR3 reads CASSFEDRGLYEQYF. CDR3 DNA: TGTGCCAGCAGCTTCGAGGACAGGGGGCTCTACGAGCAGTACTTC.

The rearrangement joins TRBV9 to TRBJ1-2; the match to TRBD1 covers 11 bases. The CDR3 totals 16 residues. V was pared by 3 bases and J by 5 bases, with 9 bases of the junction left unmatched. Looked up from germline, CDR1 is SGDLS and CDR2 is YYNGEE. CDR3 DNA sequence: TGTGCCAGCAGCGCCGACTTAGGACAGGGGGCTTATGGCTACACCTTC. Translated, it gives CASSADLGQGAYGYTF. Full variable domain (outside the CDR3, taken from reference TRBV9 and TRBJ1-2): DSGVTQTPKHLITATGQRVTLRCSPRSGDLSVYWYQQSLDQGLQFLIQYYNGEERAKGNILERFSAQQFPDLHSELNLSSLELGDSALYFCASSADLGQGAYGYTFGSGTRLTVV.

The chain links TRBV7-3 to TRBJ1-1, with D unresolved. The V gene lost 5 bases and the J gene lost 0 bases, with 13 bases spanning the gap. Germline V gene data show CDR1 as SGHTA and CDR2 as FQGTGA. CDR3 length: 15 amino acids. CDR3 nucleotides: TGTGCCAGCAGCCCAGACGGACCCATGAACACTGAAGCTTTCTTT. Translation gives CASSPDGPMNTEAFF.

J is TRBJ1-4 and V is TRBV30; no firm D call. CDR3 length: 15 residues. V lost 1 base and J 3 bases, leaving 12 bases between the germline ends. CDR1 GTSNPN and CDR2 SVGIG come from the germline V gene (reference sequence). The CDR3 region has the DNA TGTGCCTGGAGTGCCAGACGCCTGGCTAATGAAAAACTGTTTTTT. Protein: CAWSARRLANEKLFF.

The chain combines TRBV19 with TRBJ1-1, with TRBD1 matching 7 bases. The CDR3 contains 15 residues. Trimming removed 5 bases from V and 1 base from J; junction bases left unmatched: 7. The germline gives CDR1 LNHDA, CDR2 SQIVND (reference sequence). CDR3 sequence: CASSFTWTGNTEAFF. The DNA for the CDR3 is TGTGCCAGTAGTTTCACTTGGACAGGGAACACTGAAGCTTTCTTT.

The chain employs TRBV4-1 and TRBJ2-1; 7 positions match TRBD2. J was trimmed by 5 bases and V by 3 bases; bases with no gene match: 4. CDR3 length: 14 residues. Germline V gene sequence: CDR1 MGHRA, CDR2 YSYEKL. The CDR3 DNA is TGCGCCAGCAGCCACCCCGGGACTAACAATGAGCAGTTCTTC. Encoded protein: CASSHPGTNNEQFF.

In nucleotides, the CDR3 is TGTGCCAGCAGCTTAGGACCAGGGGGTCGGAACACTGAAGCTTTCTTT. As protein: CASSLGPGGRNTEAFF. V is TRBV7-6 and J is TRBJ1-1, with 7 bases fitting TRBD1. Germline-derived CDR1 and CDR2 are SGHVS and FNYEAQ. The CDR3 runs 16 residues. J gave up 1 base and V 1 base, and 6 bases lay outside the gene matches.

The chain has TRBV29-1 and TRBJ1-1; perhaps TRBD1 as D (5 bases). From germline, CDR1 is SQVTM and CDR2 ANQGSEA. Trimming shortened V by 7 bases and J by 6 bases, and 18 bases separated the two germline ends. CDR3 length: 13 residues. The CDR3, as DNA: TGCAGCGCTGGTTATTTGTTGGGGGCTGAAGCTTTCTTT. Translating it yields CSAGYLLGAEAFF.

The chain has TRBV14 and TRBJ1-2; D unresolved. Germline V gene lookup returns CDR1 SGHDN and CDR2 FVKESK. V was pared by 0 bases and J by 4 bases, with 12 bases between. The CDR3 is 15 amino acids. CDR3 in DNA: TGTGCCAGCAGCCAAGATCCCCACGGCGTCTATGGCTACACCTTC. Its translation: CASSQDPHGVYGYTF.

The genes are TRBV5-1 and TRBJ1-6; D is undetermined. In germline, CDR1 is SGHRS, CDR2 YFSETQ. The CDR3 runs 15 residues. The V and J ends lost 1 base and 1 base respectively, with 6 bases between them. CDR3 in amino acids: CASSLRASYNSPLHF. CDR3 sequence (DNA): TGCGCCAGCAGCTTGCGAGCGTCCTATAATTCACCCCTCCACTTT.

The rearrangement links TRBV20-1 to TRBJ1-5; D is ambiguous. The germline V and J ends were trimmed by 3 bases and 0 bases, with 12 bases remaining between them. The CDR3 sequence is 15 residues long. Looked up from germline, CDR1 is DFQATT and CDR2 is SNEGSKA (reference sequence). CDR3 in amino acids: CSASQNSGSNQPQHF. The CDR3 DNA follows: TGCAGTGCTAGTCAAAACAGTGGTAGCAATCAGCCCCAGCATTTT.

The rearrangement links TRBV5-4 to TRBJ1-2; D unclear. The CDR3 loop spans 15 amino acids. V shed 0 bases and J shed 0 bases, with 9 bases lying between them. CDR1 SGHNT and CDR2 YYREEE come from the germline V gene (reference sequence). The CDR3 loop is CASSLGNPANYGYTF. The CDR3 region has the DNA TGTGCCAGCAGCTTGGGGAATCCAGCTAACTATGGCTACACCTTC. Drawing the rest from reference TRBV5-4 and TRBJ1-2, the complete variable domain is ETGVTQSPTHLIKTRGQQVTLRCSSQSGHNTVSWYQQALGQGPQFIFQYYREEENGRGNFPPRFSGLQFPNYSSELNVNALELDDSALYLCASSLGNPANYGYTFGSGTRLTVV.

This chain connects TRBV5-6 to TRBJ1-1; 10 bases map to TRBD1. J was trimmed by 5 bases and V by 3 bases; bases with no gene match: 4. Germline lookup yields CDR1 SGHDT and CDR2 YYEEEE. The CDR3 contains 14 residues. The CDR3 here is CASSYGQGGTEAFF. Written as DNA, the CDR3 is TGTGCCAGCAGCTATGGACAGGGGGGGACTGAAGCTTTCTTT.

The V and J genes are TRBV30 and TRBJ2-7, with unresolved D. V lost 5 bases and J 0 bases, leaving 8 bases between the germline ends. The CDR3 extends over 12 amino acids. CDR1 and CDR2 (germline): GTSNPN, SVGIG (reference sequence). CDR3 DNA sequence: TGTGCCTGGGGACGATCCTCCTACGAGCAGTACTTC. Amino acid sequence: CAWGRSSYEQYF. The complete variable domain, with remaining parts taken from reference TRBV30 and TRBJ2-7, reads SQTIHQWPATLVQPVGSPLSLECTVEGTSNPNLYWYRQAAGRGLQLLFYSVGIGQISSEVPQNLSASRPQDRQFILSSKKLLLSDSGFYLCAWGRSSYEQYFGPGTRLTVT.